These T cell receptor beta chains were read from a single sample in a study of glioma-infiltrating T cells after dendritic cell vaccination. Clones were sequenced by immunoSEQ multiplex PCR, and TCRdb holds only the in-frame ones, with some missing. The data show roughly 60,000 clones, more than 75% seen once. This specimen was blood, taken after dendritic cell vaccination. Source of these receptors: a human donor with glioblastoma. CDR3s include the opening cysteine and the closing phenylalanine or tryptophan. D genes are given only for firm matches. Clone size appears in some rows only: once, few, many, or a class for an expanded clone.

NA TRBJ2-3 TRBV18 TRBD1 TGTGCCAGCTCACTGAGACAGGGGTTCCCAGATACGCAGTATTTT CASSLRQGFPDTQYF
NA TRBJ2-7 TRBV9 NA TGTGCCAGCAGCCCACAGTCGGGGACCTACGAGCAGTACTTC CASSPQSGTYEQYF
NA TRBJ2-7 TRBV7-2 TRBD2 TGTGCCAGCAGCCCCGGGACTAGCGGCCACGAGCAGTACTTC CASSPGTSGHEQYF
NA TRBJ2-5 TRBV29-1 NA TGCAGCGTTGAAGCGACTAGGGGATCGGAGACCCAGTACTTC CSVEATRGSETQYF
few TRBJ2-7 TRBV7-8 NA TGTGCCAGCAGCCCATGGGCAGGGAACACCTACGAGCAGTACTTC CASSPWAGNTYEQYF
NA TRBJ1-4 TRBV7-2 NA TGTGCCAGCAGCTTATCTCTCGGGAGGGTTAATGAAAAACTGTTTTTT CASSLSLGRVNEKLFF
NA TRBJ2-1 TRBV7-9 TRBD2 TGTGCCAGCAGCTCTAGCGGGGGGGTCTACAATGAGCAGTTCTTC CASSSSGGVYNEQFF
NA TRBJ2-1 TRBV7-9 NA TGTGCCAGCAGCTTATCAGGGTACAATGAGCAGTTCTTC CASSLSGYNEQFF
NA TRBJ2-2 TRBV7-2 NA TGTGCCAGCAGCTTCACTAGAAACACCGGGGAGCTGTTTTTT CASSFTRNTGELFF
NA TRBJ2-7 TRBV7-2 NA TGTGCCAGCAGCTTCGTACAGGGAGACTACGAGCAGTACTTC CASSFVQGDYEQYF
NA TRBJ2-1 TRBV19 TRBD2 TGTGCCAGTAATATGTCCGCCGGGACTAGCGGGAGCCGACGGTACAATGAGCAGTTCTTC CASNMSAGTSGSRRYNEQFF
NA TRBJ1-2 TRBV27 NA TGTGCCAGCAGTTTATCCCCAGGGCCCATGATCTATGGCTACACCTTC CASSLSPGPMIYGYTF
NA TRBJ1-2 TRBV5-1 NA TGCGCCAGCAGCTTGAGCTACCTCCAACCGGGGATGGTTGGCTACACCTTC CASSLSYLQPGMVGYTF
NA TRBJ2-7 TRBV18 TRBD1 TGTGCCAGCTCACCACGGGACAGCAACTCCTACGAGCAGTACTTC CASSPRDSNSYEQYF
NA TRBJ1-1 TRBV5-1 NA TGCGCCAGCAGCTGGGGCGGGGGCAGACTGAACACTGAAGCTTTCTTT CASSWGGGRLNTEAFF
NA TRBJ2-7 TRBV19 NA TGTGCCAGTAGTATACAGGGAAAGGGCGAGCAGTACTTC CASSIQGKGEQYF
NA TRBJ2-5 TRBV5-8 NA TGTGCCAGCAGCTGGAGACAGGAGGAGACCCAGTACTTC CASSWRQEETQYF
NA TRBJ2-1 TRBV9 NA TGTGCCAGCAGCGTATCCTCCTCCTACAATGAGCAGTTCTTC CASSVSSSYNEQFF
NA TRBJ1-1 TRBV30 NA TGTGCCTGGGCCCGGGCCCCGACTAGGAACACTGAAGCTTTCTTT CAWARAPTRNTEAFF
NA TRBJ1-1 TRBV5-4 TRBD1 TGTGCCAGCAGCTGGGGACAGGGAGACACTGAAGCTTTCTTT CASSWGQGDTEAFF
NA TRBJ2-7 TRBV6-1 NA TGTGCCAGCAGCGTTGACAGCACCTACGAGCAGTACTTC CASSVDSTYEQYF
NA TRBJ2-7 TRBV7-2 NA TGTGCCAGCAGCCCTGGACTCGGAGAGCAGTACTTC CASSPGLGEQYF
NA TRBJ2-1 TRBV7-2 NA TGTGCCAGCAGGAATGCAGGCAACTACAATGAGCAGTTCTTC CASRNAGNYNEQFF
NA TRBJ2-5 TRBV27 NA TGTGCCAGCAGTTTATCGGGTCGGCGGGAGACCCAGTACTTC CASSLSGRRETQYF
once TRBJ1-2 TRBV28 NA TGTGCCAGCAGTTCAGGGTTTCGAAGTAATGGCTACACCTTC CASSSGFRSNGYTF
few TRBJ2-7 TRBV6-1 TRBD2 TGTGCCAGCAGTGAAAAGTGGACTAGCGGGAGGGCCTTTCTGGAAGAGCAGTACTTC CASSEKWTSGRAFLEEQYF
NA TRBJ1-1 TRBV9 TRBD1 TGTGCCAGCAGCCTGGGGTCGACAGGGATGAACACTGAAGCTTTCTTT CASSLGSTGMNTEAFF
NA TRBJ2-3 TRBV5-1 TRBD2 TGCGCCAGCAGCTTGGGACTAGCGGGGAGAACAGATACGCAGTATTTT CASSLGLAGRTDTQYF
NA TRBJ1-1 TRBV2 NA TGTGCCAGTTATAAGCGGGGGGAGGGGACTGAAGCTTTCTTT CASYKRGEGTEAFF
NA TRBJ2-7 TRBV7-2 NA TGTGCCAGCAGCGTTGGAGGGACCGGCTCCTACGAGCAGTACTTC CASSVGGTGSYEQYF
NA TRBJ2-5 TRBV5-4 NA TGTGCCAGCAGCTTGGTACATGCGCGGGGAGCACAAGAGACCCAGTACTTC CASSLVHARGAQETQYF
NA TRBJ1-3 TRBV19 TRBD1 TGTGCCAGTAGGGGACAGGGTTCGGGCTCTGGAAACACCATATATTTT CASRGQGSGSGNTIYF
NA TRBJ2-3 TRBV11-3 TRBD2 TGTGCCAGCAGCGGCGGGAGTCCCGGTACGCAGTATTTT CASSGGSPGTQYF
once TRBJ1-2 TRBV7-2 NA TGTGCCAGCAGCTTTAACGAGGGCTATGGCTACACCTTC CASSFNEGYGYTF
NA TRBJ1-1 TRBV11-3 NA TGTGCCAGCAGCAGTTTTCCAACGACAGGGAACACTGAAGCTTTCTTT CASSSFPTTGNTEAFF
NA TRBJ1-4 TRBV6-5 TRBD1 TGTGCCAGCAGCGTGGGGACAGCCGAAAAACTGTTTTTT CASSVGTAEKLFF
NA TRBJ2-2 TRBV27 TRBD1 TGTGCCTGCAGACCAGGGGGTTTAAGCACCGGGGAGCTGTTTTTT CACRPGGLSTGELFF
once TRBJ1-5 TRBV6-1 NA TGTGCCAGCAGTGAATGGGAACAGGAGCCCAATCAGCCCCAGCATTTT CASSEWEQEPNQPQHF
few TRBJ2-7 TRBV6-5 TRBD2 TGTGCCAGCAGTTACCGGGCGGGGGGGCCCGAGCAGTACTTC CASSYRAGGPEQYF
NA TRBJ2-2 TRBV15 TRBD1 TGTGCCACCAGCAGAGAAGACAGGGGCACCGGGGAGCTGTTTTTT CATSREDRGTGELFF
few TRBJ1-1 TRBV6-1 NA TGTGCCAGCAGTGGGTACAGACCTGTTTTCAAAGATGCGACTGAAGCTTTCTTT CASSGYRPVFKDATEAFF
NA TRBJ2-5 TRBV19 TRBD1 TGTGCCAGTAGTTTCGCTCAGGGGGCATTTGGTGAGACCCAGTACTTC CASSFAQGAFGETQYF
NA TRBJ2-7 TRBV7-9 NA TGTGCCAGCAGCTTAGCTCTCGGGACTGTTAAGGAGCAGTACTTC CASSLALGTVKEQYF
NA TRBJ2-1 TRBV21-1 NA TGTGCCAGCCGAAAGGGAGCGGGACTACTTGAGGATGAGCAGTTCTTC CASRKGAGLLEDEQFF
NA TRBJ2-3 TRBV5-4 TRBD2 TGTGCCAGCAGCTTGGGAGGGGGACTAGCGGGGCCCCGGGCAACGCAGTATTTT CASSLGGGLAGPRATQYF
NA TRBJ2-5 TRBV7-2 TRBD2 TGTGCCAGCAAATGGGCGGGGGGGCGAGAGACCCAGTACTTC CASKWAGGRETQYF
NA TRBJ1-2 TRBV7-2 TRBD1 TGTGCCAGCAGCCCAGGACAGGGGGTAGACTATGGCTACACCTTC CASSPGQGVDYGYTF
NA TRBJ2-3 TRBV7-9 TRBD2 TGTGCCAGCAGGAGGACTAGCGGCACAGATACGCAGTATTTT CASRRTSGTDTQYF
NA TRBJ2-7 TRBV6-6 NA TGTGCCAGCAGTCAGGCCTACGAGCAGTACTTC CASSQAYEQYF